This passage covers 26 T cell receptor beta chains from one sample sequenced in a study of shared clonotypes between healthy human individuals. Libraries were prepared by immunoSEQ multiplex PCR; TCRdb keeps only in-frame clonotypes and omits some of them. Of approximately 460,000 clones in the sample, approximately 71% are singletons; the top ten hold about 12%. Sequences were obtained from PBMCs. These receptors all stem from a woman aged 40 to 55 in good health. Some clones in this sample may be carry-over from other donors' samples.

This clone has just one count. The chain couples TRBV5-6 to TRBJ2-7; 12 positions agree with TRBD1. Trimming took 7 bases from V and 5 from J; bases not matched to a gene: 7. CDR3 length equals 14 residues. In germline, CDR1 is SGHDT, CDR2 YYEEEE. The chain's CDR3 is CASRYGTGGHEQYF. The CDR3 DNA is TGTGCCAGCCGATACGGGACAGGGGGCCACGAGCAGTACTTC.

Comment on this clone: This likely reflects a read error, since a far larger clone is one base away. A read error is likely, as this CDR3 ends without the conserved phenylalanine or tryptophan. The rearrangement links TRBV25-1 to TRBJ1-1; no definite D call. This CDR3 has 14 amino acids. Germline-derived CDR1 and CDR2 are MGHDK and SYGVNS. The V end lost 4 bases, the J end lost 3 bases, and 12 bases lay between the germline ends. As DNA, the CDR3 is TGTGCCAGCAGTGTGGCAGGAAGGGACACTGAAGCTTTCTCT. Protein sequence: CASSVAGRDTEAFS.

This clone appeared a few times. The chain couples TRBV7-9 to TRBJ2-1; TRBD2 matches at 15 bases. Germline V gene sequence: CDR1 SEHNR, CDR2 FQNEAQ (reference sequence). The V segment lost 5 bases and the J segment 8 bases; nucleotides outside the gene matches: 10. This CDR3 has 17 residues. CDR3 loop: CASSRPRGLAGGHEQFF. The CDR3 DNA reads TGTGCCAGCAGCCGCCCCCGGGGACTAGCGGGAGGTCATGAGCAGTTCTTC.

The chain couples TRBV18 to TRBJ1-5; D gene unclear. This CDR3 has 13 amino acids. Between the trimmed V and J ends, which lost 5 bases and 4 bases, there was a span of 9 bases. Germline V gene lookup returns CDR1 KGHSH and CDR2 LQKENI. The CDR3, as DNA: TGTGCCAGCTCAGCCTACTCTAATCAGCCCCAGCATTTT. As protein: CASSAYSNQPQHF.

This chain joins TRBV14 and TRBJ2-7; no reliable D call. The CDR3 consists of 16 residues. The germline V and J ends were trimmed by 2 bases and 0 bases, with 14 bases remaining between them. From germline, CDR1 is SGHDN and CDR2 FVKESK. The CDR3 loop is CASSQLSSASSYEQYF. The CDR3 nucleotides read TGTGCCAGCAGCCAACTCTCGTCAGCAAGCTCCTACGAGCAGTACTTC.

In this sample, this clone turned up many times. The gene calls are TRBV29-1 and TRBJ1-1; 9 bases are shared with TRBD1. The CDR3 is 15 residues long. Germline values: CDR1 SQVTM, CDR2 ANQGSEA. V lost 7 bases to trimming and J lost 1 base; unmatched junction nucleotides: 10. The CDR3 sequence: CSASRDRARNTEAFF. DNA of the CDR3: TGCAGCGCCTCCCGGGACAGGGCTCGGAACACTGAAGCTTTCTTT.

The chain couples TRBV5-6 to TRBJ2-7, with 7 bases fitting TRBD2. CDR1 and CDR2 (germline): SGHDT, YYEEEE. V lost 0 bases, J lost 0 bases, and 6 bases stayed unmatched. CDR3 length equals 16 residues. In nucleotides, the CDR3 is TGTGCCAGCAGCTTGGAAGTCGGCGGGAGCTCCTACGAGCAGTACTTC. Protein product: CASSLEVGGSSYEQYF.

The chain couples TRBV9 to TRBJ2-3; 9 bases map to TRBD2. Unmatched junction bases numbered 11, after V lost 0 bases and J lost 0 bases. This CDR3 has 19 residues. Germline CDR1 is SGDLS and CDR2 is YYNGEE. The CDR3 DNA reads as TGTGCCAGCAGCGTAGGGTCCAGCGGGAGGCCAACTAGCACAGATACGCAGTATTTT. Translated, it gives CASSVGSSGRPTSTDTQYF.

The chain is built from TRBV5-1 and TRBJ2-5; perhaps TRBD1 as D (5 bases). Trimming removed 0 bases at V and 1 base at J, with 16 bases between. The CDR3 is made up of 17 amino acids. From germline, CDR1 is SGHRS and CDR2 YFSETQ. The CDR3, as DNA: TGCGCCAGCAGCTTGGAGGGCAGGGCTCTCCCCCAAGAGACCCAGTACTTC. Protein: CASSLEGRALPQETQYF.

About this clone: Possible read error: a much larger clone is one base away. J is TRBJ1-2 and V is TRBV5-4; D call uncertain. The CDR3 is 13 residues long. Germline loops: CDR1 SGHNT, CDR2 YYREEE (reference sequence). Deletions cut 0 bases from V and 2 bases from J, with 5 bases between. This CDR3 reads CASSLDKNYGYTF. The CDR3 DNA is TGTGCCAGCAGCTTGGACAAAAACTATGGCTACACCTTC.

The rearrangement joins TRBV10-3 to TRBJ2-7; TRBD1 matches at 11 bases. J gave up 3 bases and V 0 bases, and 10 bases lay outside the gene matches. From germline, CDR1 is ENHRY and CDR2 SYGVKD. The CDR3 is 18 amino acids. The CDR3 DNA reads TGTGCCATCAGTGAGTCGACTCGGGACAGGGGGAGTATCTACGAGCAGTACTTC. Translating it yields CAISESTRDRGSIYEQYF.

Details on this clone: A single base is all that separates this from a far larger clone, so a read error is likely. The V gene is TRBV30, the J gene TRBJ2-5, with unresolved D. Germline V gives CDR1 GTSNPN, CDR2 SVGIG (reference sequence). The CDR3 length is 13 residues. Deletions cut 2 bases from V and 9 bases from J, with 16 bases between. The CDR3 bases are TGTGCCTGGAGTCCCGCAGCCTTCGTGGCCCAGTACTTC. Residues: CAWSPAAFVAQYF.

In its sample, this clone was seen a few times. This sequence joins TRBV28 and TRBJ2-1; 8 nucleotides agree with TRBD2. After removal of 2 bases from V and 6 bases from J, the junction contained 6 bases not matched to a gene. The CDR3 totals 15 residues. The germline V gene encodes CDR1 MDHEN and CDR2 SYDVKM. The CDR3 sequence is CASSLGAGVINEQFF. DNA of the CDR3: TGTGCCAGCAGTTTAGGAGCGGGAGTCATCAATGAGCAGTTCTTC.

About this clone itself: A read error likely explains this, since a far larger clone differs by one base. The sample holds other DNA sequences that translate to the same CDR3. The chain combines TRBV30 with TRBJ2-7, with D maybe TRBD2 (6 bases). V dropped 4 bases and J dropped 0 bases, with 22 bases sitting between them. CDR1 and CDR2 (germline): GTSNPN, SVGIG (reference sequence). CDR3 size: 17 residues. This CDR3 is CAWKKGRLGLNSYEQYF. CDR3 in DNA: TGTGCCTGGAAGAAGGGGAGACTAGGACTCAACTCCTACGAGCAGTACTTC.

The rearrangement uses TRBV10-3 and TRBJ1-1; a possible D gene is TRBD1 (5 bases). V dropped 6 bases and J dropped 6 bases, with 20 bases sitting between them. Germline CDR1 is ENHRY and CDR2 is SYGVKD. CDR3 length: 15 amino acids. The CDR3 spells CAIRGPRVGDAEAFF. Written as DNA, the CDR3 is TGTGCCATCAGGGGGCCCAGGGTTGGGGACGCTGAAGCTTTCTTT.

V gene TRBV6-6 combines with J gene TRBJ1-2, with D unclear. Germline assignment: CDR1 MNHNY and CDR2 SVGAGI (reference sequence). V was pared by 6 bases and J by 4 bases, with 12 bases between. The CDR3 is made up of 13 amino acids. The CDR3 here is CASRAAMTYGYTF. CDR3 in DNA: TGTGCCAGCAGAGCGGCTATGACCTATGGCTACACCTTC.

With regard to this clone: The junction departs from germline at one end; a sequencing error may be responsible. CDR3 coding DNA: TGTGCCAGCAGTTTCCGGGACAGGGGGGACTTC. Its protein is CASSFRDRGDF. This chain connects TRBV2 to TRBJ2-5; 11 bases agree with TRBD1. The germline CDR1 and CDR2 sequences are SNHLY and FYNNEI. The CDR3 sequence is 11 residues long.

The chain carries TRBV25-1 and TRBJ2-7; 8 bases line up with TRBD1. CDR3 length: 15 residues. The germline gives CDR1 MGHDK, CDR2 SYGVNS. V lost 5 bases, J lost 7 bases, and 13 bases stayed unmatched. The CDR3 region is CASSSHRGRRGEQYF. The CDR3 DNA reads TGTGCCAGCAGTTCCCACAGGGGGAGGAGGGGGGAGCAGTACTTC.

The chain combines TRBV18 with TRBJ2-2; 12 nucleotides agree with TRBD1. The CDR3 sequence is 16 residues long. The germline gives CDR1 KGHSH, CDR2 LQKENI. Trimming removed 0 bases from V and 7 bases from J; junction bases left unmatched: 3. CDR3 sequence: CASSPPGQGAGGELFF. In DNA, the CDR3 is TGTGCCAGCTCACCACCGGGACAGGGGGCAGGCGGGGAGCTGTTTTTT.

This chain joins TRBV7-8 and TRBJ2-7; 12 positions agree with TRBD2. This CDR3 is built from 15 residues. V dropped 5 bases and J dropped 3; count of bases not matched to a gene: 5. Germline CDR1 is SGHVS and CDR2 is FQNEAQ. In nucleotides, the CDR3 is TGTGCCAGCAGCACCGGGACTAGCGGGTTCTACGAGCAGTACTTC. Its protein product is CASSTGTSGFYEQYF.

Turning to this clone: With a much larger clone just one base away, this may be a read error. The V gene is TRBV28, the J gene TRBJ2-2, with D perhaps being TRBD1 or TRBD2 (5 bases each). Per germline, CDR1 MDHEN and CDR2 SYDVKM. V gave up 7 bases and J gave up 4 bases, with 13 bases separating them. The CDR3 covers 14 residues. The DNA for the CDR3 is TGTGCCAGCACCCTTGAGGGGCTCACCGGGGAGCTGTTTTTT. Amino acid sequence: CASTLEGLTGELFF.

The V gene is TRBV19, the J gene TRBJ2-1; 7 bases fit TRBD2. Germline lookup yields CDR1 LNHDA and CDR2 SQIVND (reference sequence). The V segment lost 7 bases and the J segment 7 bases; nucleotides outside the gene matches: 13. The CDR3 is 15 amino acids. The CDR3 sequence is CASTWGEGLGNEQFF. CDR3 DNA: TGTGCCAGTACCTGGGGGGAGGGCCTAGGAAATGAGCAGTTCTTC.

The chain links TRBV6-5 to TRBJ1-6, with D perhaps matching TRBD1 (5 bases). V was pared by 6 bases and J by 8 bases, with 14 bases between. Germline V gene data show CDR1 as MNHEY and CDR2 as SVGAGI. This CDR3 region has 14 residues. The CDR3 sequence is CASREDGGHSPLHF. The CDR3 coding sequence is TGTGCCAGCAGAGAGGACGGGGGACATTCACCCCTCCACTTT.

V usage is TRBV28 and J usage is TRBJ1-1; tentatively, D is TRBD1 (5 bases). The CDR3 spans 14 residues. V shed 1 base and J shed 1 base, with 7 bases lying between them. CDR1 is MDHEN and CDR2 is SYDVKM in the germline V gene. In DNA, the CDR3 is TGTGCCAGCAGTTTATCAGGGTCGAACACTGAAGCTTTCTTT. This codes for CASSLSGSNTEAFF.

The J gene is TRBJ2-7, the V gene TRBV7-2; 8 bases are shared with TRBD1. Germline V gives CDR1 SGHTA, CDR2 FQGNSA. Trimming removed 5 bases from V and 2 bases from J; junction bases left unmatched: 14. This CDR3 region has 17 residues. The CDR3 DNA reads TGTGCCAGCAGCCCGTGGGGGTTACAGGGGGGTACCTACGAGCAGTACTTC. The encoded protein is CASSPWGLQGGTYEQYF.

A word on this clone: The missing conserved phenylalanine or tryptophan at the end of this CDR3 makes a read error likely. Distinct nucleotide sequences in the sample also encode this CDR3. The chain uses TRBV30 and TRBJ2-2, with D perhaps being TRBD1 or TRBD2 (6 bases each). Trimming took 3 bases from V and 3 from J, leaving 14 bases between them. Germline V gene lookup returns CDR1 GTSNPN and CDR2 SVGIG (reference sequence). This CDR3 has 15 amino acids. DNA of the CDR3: TGTGCCTGGAGGAGTGCAGGGGAGGACACCGGGGAGCTGTTTCTT. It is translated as CAWRSAGEDTGELFL.